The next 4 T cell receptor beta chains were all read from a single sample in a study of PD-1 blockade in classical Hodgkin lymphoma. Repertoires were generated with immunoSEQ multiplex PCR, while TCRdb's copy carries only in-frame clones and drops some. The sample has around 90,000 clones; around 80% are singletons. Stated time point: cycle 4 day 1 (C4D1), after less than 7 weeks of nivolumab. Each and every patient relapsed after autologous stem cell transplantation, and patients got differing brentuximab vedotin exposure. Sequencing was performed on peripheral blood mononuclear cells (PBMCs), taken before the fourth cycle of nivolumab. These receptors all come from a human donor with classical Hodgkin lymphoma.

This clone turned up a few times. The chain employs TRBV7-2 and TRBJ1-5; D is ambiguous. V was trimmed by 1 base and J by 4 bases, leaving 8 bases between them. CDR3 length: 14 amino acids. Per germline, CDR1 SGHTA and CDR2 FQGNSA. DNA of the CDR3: TGTGCCAGCAGCTTAGTCCGGGGTAATCAGCCCCAGCATTTT. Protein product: CASSLVRGNQPQHF.

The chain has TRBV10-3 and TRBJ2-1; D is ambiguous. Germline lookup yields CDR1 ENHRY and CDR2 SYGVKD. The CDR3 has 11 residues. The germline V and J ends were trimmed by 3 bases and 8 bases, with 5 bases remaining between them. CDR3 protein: CAISDSYEQFF. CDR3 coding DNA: TGTGCCATCAGTGACAGCTATGAGCAGTTCTTC.

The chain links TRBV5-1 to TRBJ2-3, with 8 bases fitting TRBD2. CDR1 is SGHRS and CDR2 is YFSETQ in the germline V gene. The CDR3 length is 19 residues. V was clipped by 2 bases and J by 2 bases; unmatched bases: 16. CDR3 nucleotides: TGCGCCAGCAGCTTAATCATAACTAGCGGATTCCCAAACACAGATACGCAGTATTTT. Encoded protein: CASSLIITSGFPNTDTQYF.

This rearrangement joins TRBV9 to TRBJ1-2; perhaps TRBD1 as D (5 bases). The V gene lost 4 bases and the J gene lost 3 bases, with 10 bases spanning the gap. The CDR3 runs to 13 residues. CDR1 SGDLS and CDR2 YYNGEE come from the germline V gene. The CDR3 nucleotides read TGTGCCAGCAGCCCCCAGGGTTACTATGGCTACACCTTC. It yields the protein CASSPQGYYGYTF. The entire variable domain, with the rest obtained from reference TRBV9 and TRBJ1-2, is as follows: DSGVTQTPKHLITATGQRVTLRCSPRSGDLSVYWYQQSLDQGLQFLIQYYNGEERAKGNILERFSAQQFPDLHSELNLSSLELGDSALYFCASSPQGYYGYTFGSGTRLTVV.